Listed below are T cell receptor beta chains from one sample, sequenced in a study of cytomegalovirus exposure and HLA in healthy donors. Method: immunoSEQ multiplex PCR; TCRdb's copy keeps in-frame clones and lacks some. This table has tens of thousands of clones, approximately 94% appearing once. The specimen sequenced was PBMCs. Every receptor here comes from a woman aged 18-29 years in good health and CMV-seropositive. The conserved cysteine and the conserved F or W are not part of the CDR3 here.

TRBJ2-2	TRBV5-6	ASMGTGPNTGELF
TRBJ1-5	TRBV6-5	ASKRQVDQPQH
TRBJ2-1	TRBV29-1	SVAGLAGGSSDNEQF
TRBJ2-1	TRBV4-3	ASSQYSSGRAAREQF
TRBJ2-3	TRBV19	ASSIIWGREIPDTQY
TRBJ2-1	TRBV4-2	ASSQDSGYNEQF
TRBJ1-2	TRBV5-1	ASSLARPATGFFDGYT
TRBJ1-2	TRBV28	ASSLVAGRGGYT
TRBJ2-3	TRBV11-2	ASSLSLAGSTDTQY
TRBJ2-1	TRBV18	ASSPGQGALHEQF
TRBJ2-7	TRBV6-5	ASSRQGRAGEQY
TRBJ2-1	TRBV29-1	SVQWGGVPEQF
TRBJ2-5	TRBV5-1	ASMGLGGETQY
TRBJ2-1	TRBV7-2	ASSLLADSYNEQF
TRBJ1-1	TRBV5-4	ASSLDLLRGNTEAF
TRBJ1-2	TRBV10-3	ASNTHRTGADYGYT
TRBJ2-1	TRBV29-1	SVDRGLSGNEQF
TRBJ2-7	TRBV21-1	ASSKDPGKYEQY
TRBJ2-7	TRBV5-1	ASSLGAGGGATYEQY
TRBJ1-2	TRBV7-9	ASSPYLIYGYT
TRBJ1-5	TRBV28	ATGTGGSQPQH
TRBJ2-7	TRBV11-2	ASRQRGAETYEQY
TRBJ1-1	TRBV7-6	ASSLGDRGNTEAF
TRBJ2-3	TRBV5-5	ASSLVSYTDTQY
TRBJ1-2	TRBV27	ASSLSPGQGSGYT
TRBJ1-5	TRBV28	ASSFVKGDQPQH
TRBJ2-7	TRBV18	ASSPTGAGEQY
TRBJ2-2	TRBV6-1	ASSERWSGANTGELF
TRBJ2-7	TRBV7-9	ASRHSGTNQGEQY
TRBJ1-1	TRBV19	ASSSRDRVNTEAF